A selection of T cell receptor beta chains follows, all from one sample in a study of cytomegalovirus exposure and HLA in healthy donors. Produced via immunoSEQ multiplex PCR; TCRdb's table is partial and in-frame only. Its table lists some 51,000 clones. The sequenced sample was PBMCs. The receptors were gathered from a man between 50 and 59 years old in good health and CMV-seropositive. CDR3s include the opening cysteine and the closing phenylalanine or tryptophan. Fields, in order: V gene, J gene, D gene, CDR3 protein, CDR3 DNA. The D gene is left open where the match is weak.

TRBV5-1,TRBJ2-1,TRBD2,CASSLGPGGNEQFF,TGCGCCAGCAGCTTGGGCCCGGGGGGGAATGAGCAGTTCTTC
TRBV7-3,TRBJ1-1,TRBD1,CASSSRQGTEAFF,TGTGCCAGCAGCAGCCGACAGGGCACTGAAGCTTTCTTT
TRBV9,TRBJ2-3,TRBD2,CASSVMGLITDTQYF,TGTGCCAGCAGCGTAATGGGACTAATCACAGATACGCAGTATTTT
TRBV29-1,TRBJ2-5,TRBD1,CSVSTGGRTQYF,TGCAGCGTTTCTACAGGGGGTCGGACCCAGTACTTC
TRBV6-5,TRBJ2-7,.,CASSYSGPYEQYF,TGTGCCAGCAGTTACTCGGGGCCTTACGAGCAGTACTTC
TRBV2,TRBJ1-5,.,CASEKDISGNQPQHF,TGTGCCAGCGAGAAGGACATAAGCGGCAATCAGCCCCAGCATTTT
TRBV7-2,TRBJ1-1,.,CASSLGGPEAFF,TGTGCCAGCAGCTTAGGTGGGCCTGAAGCTTTCTTT
TRBV6-5,TRBJ1-2,TRBD1,CASSVPGTVYGYTF,TGTGCCAGCAGTGTACCCGGGACAGTTTATGGCTACACCTTC
TRBV6-1,TRBJ1-1,.,CASTLDIFAEAFF,TGTGCCAGCACCCTGGACATATTCGCTGAAGCTTTCTTT
TRBV7-3,TRBJ2-7,TRBD2,CASSGDTGTTKQEQYF,TGTGCCAGCAGCGGAGACACCGGGACTACCAAGCAGGAGCAGTACTTC
TRBV4-3,TRBJ2-7,.,CASSQGPVSGVREQYF,TGCGCCAGCAGCCAAGGTCCTGTAAGCGGAGTTCGGGAGCAGTACTTC
TRBV9,TRBJ1-1,TRBD1,CASSELGQVPMNTEAFF,TGTGCCAGCAGCGAGTTAGGACAGGTTCCTATGAACACTGAAGCTTTCTTT
TRBV10-1,TRBJ2-7,.,CASSESRLALTYEQYF,TGCGCCAGCAGTGAGTCTCGTCTAGCGCTAACCTACGAGCAGTACTTC
TRBV19,TRBJ2-1,TRBD1,CASSDRYNEQFF,TGTGCCAGTTCGGACAGGTACAATGAGCAGTTCTTC
TRBV5-4,TRBJ2-3,TRBD1,CASTSITGTGQVNTQYF,TGTGCCAGCACCTCTATCACCGGGACAGGGCAGGTAAATACGCAGTATTTT
TRBV9,TRBJ2-4,.,CASSVGEKPGKIQYF,TGTGCCAGCAGCGTAGGGGAAAAGCCGGGGAAAATTCAGTACTTC
TRBV5-6,TRBJ2-2,.,CASSLGVSYGELFF,TGTGCCAGCAGCTTGGGAGTTTCTTACGGGGAGCTGTTTTTT
TRBV4-1,TRBJ2-7,TRBD1,CASSRSTGDPYYEQYF,TGCGCCAGCAGCCGGTCAACAGGGGATCCTTACTACGAGCAGTACTTC
TRBV28,TRBJ2-7,.,CASSLIRGTHEQYF,TGTGCCAGCAGTTTAATAAGGGGAACCCACGAGCAGTACTTC
TRBV2,TRBJ2-3,TRBD2,CASSVNSGGRNTQYF,TGTGCCAGCAGTGTTAATAGCGGGGGCAGAAATACGCAGTATTTT
TRBV4-1,TRBJ2-7,TRBD1,CASSQEEGRGRGGRSYEQYF,TGCGCCAGCAGCCAAGAGGAGGGCAGGGGGCGAGGGGGCCGGTCCTACGAGCAGTACTTC
TRBV11-2,TRBJ1-2,.,CASTPGGEGGYTF,TGTGCCAGCACCCCTGGGGGGGAGGGCGGCTACACCTTC